These 26 T cell receptor beta chains originate from one sample sequenced in a study of response to subunit inactivated influenza vaccine. Each CDR3 protein gets one entry after TCRdb re-called the RT-PCR reads with MiXCR. The sample shows roughly 700,000 distinct CDR3 sequences, roughly 14% of them seen only once. The starting material was PBMCs from blood, obtained 12 days after vaccination. The receptors were sampled from a man aged 45-65 years who received an inactivated influenza vaccine.

The gene calls are TRBV10-3 and TRBJ2-5, with TRBD2 identical over 8 bases. The CDR3 is made up of 15 amino acids. V dropped 11 bases and J dropped 4; count of bases not matched to a gene: 15. Looked up from germline, CDR1 is ENHRY and CDR2 is SYGVKD. CDR3 bases: TGTGCCGCCGGCGGGGGGCTCTCCGGGGGAGAGACCCAGTACTTC. It specifies CAAGGGLSGGETQYF.

CDR3 sequence (DNA): TGTGCCAGCAGCTTAGACGGCAGGGTGACCCAGTACTTC. It yields the protein CASSLDGRVTQYF. This rearrangement joins TRBV11-2 to TRBJ2-5; a possible D gene is TRBD1 (5 bases). The CDR3 runs to 13 residues. Germline assignment: CDR1 SGHAT and CDR2 FQNNGV. V was cut by 0 bases and J by 7 bases, with 9 bases left in between.

The chain employs TRBV24-1 and TRBJ1-2, with D unclear. Trimming took off 0 bases at V and 0 bases at J, with 7 bases between the two ends. The CDR3 consists of 15 residues. The germline CDR1 and CDR2 sequences are KGHDR and SFDVKD. In DNA, the CDR3 is TGTGCCACCAGTGATTTGGCAGGAGCTAACTATGGCTACACCTTC. Amino acids: CATSDLAGANYGYTF.

This clonotype was picked up a small number of times. This chain joins TRBV5-6 and TRBJ2-1; TRBD1 matches at 7 bases. The CDR3 covers 15 residues. V was pared by 4 bases and J by 7 bases, with 11 bases of the junction left unmatched. Germline V CDR1 and CDR2: SGHDT, YYEEEE. The CDR3 loop is CASSQGTVLWNEQFF. The CDR3 region has the DNA TGTGCCAGCAGCCAGGGGACAGTTCTATGGAATGAGCAGTTCTTC.

This clonotype was observed once. The V call is TRBV5-4, the J call TRBJ2-1; TRBD2 matches at 10 bases. J was trimmed by 5 bases and V by 7 bases; bases with no gene match: 9. The CDR3 runs to 15 residues. CDR1 and CDR2 (germline): SGHNT, YYREEE (reference sequence). The chain's CDR3 is CASGSAGGLNNEQFF. DNA for the CDR3: TGTGCCAGCGGCTCAGCGGGGGGGCTAAACAATGAGCAGTTCTTC. Full variable domain (rest looked up from reference TRBV5-4 and TRBJ2-1): ETGVTQSPTHLIKTRGQQVTLRCSSQSGHNTVSWYQQALGQGPQFIFQYYREEENGRGNFPPRFSGLQFPNYSSELNVNALELDDSALYLCASGSAGGLNNEQFFGPGTRLTVL.

The J gene is TRBJ2-3, the V gene TRBV29-1, with 11 bases lining up with TRBD2. CDR1 and CDR2 from the germline V gene are SQVTM and ANQGSEA. Trimming at V came to 7 bases and at J to 3 bases, leaving 9 bases not matched to a gene. This CDR3 has 15 amino acids. CDR3 sequence (DNA): TGCAGCGATCTTGGGGCTAGCGGGGGGACAGATACGCAGTATTTT. It encodes CSDLGASGGTDTQYF.

This chain uses TRBV24-1 with TRBJ2-3; tentatively, D is TRBD1 or TRBD2 (6 bases each). The V gene lost 4 bases and the J gene lost 4 bases, with 20 bases spanning the gap. The CDR3 is 17 residues long. In germline, CDR1 is KGHDR, CDR2 SFDVKD. In nucleotides, the CDR3 is TGTGCCACCAGTGACCGCGGAGGGGGTGTCCGGCCAGATACGCAGTATTTT. Encoded protein: CATSDRGGGVRPDTQYF.

This chain connects TRBV5-4 to TRBJ1-1, with D perhaps matching TRBD1 (5 bases). Germline CDR1 and CDR2: SGHNT and YYREEE (reference sequence). With 4 bases removed from V and 0 bases from J, the gap between germline ends came to 16 bases. The CDR3 loop spans 16 amino acids. The DNA for the CDR3 is TGTGCCAGCAGCGCGCCTTCCGGGACGTTGAACACTGAAGCTTTCTTT. This gives the protein CASSAPSGTLNTEAFF.

This clonotype was found a few times. The CDR3 here is CASSLYTAGVGTGELFF. The CDR3 nucleotides read TGCGCCAGCAGCTTATACACGGCGGGAGTCGGAACCGGGGAGCTGTTTTTT. This chain joins TRBV5-1 and TRBJ2-2, with 7 nucleotides matching TRBD2. Trimming took 2 bases from V and 5 from J; bases not matched to a gene: 12. CDR3 size: 17 residues. Germline CDR1 SGHRS, CDR2 YFSETQ.

This chain uses TRBV7-2 with TRBJ2-7, with TRBD1 identical over 7 bases. The CDR3 runs to 14 residues. Germline V CDR1 and CDR2: SGHTA, FQGNSA. V lost 8 bases and J lost 6; bases outside the gene matches: 13. For the CDR3, the DNA is TGTGCCAGCCGTCCGCCGACAGGGCTTGGCGAGCAGTACTTC. It codes for CASRPPTGLGEQYF.

This clonotype was observed a handful of times. CDR3 protein: CSVDPGTSGNTGELFF. CDR3 nucleotide sequence: TGCAGCGTTGATCCCGGGACTAGCGGGAACACCGGGGAGCTGTTTTTT. V gene TRBV29-1 combines with J gene TRBJ2-2, with 11 nucleotides matching TRBD2. CDR1 and CDR2 from the germline V gene are SQVTM and ANQGSEA. Losses at the gene ends were 3 bases for V and 1 base for J; bases not matched to a gene: 4. CDR3 length: 16 amino acids.

This clonotype was seen more than once but under ten times. The chain recombines TRBV18 with TRBJ2-7; D tentatively reads TRBD1 or TRBD2 (5 bases each). Trimming shortened V by 6 bases and J by 2 bases, and 20 bases separated the two germline ends. This CDR3 is 16 amino acids long. CDR1 and CDR2 from the germline V gene are KGHSH and LQKENI. The CDR3 protein is CASSTLGAPSTYEQYF. DNA of the CDR3: TGTGCCAGCTCCACACTAGGGGCTCCCTCTACCTACGAGCAGTACTTC.

This clonotype was seen a handful of times. The V call is TRBV14, the J call TRBJ2-1; D gene unclear. The CDR3 is made up of 14 amino acids. The V gene lost 4 bases and the J gene lost 2 bases, with 9 bases spanning the gap. CDR1 is SGHDN, CDR2 FVKESK, per germline. The CDR3 nucleotides read TGTGCCAGCAGCCCAGAAGTCGCCTACAATGAGCAGTTCTTC. It translates to CASSPEVAYNEQFF.

This clonotype occurred a few times. This chain connects TRBV25-1 to TRBJ2-1; 10 bases line up with TRBD2. This CDR3 is built from 15 residues. The germline CDR1 and CDR2 sequences are MGHDK and SYGVNS. With 1 base clipped from V and 5 bases from J, the junction kept 2 bases outside the gene matches. The CDR3 reads CASSEWGTSDNEQFF. CDR3 in DNA: TGTGCCAGCAGTGAATGGGGGACTAGCGACAATGAGCAGTTCTTC.

The chain has TRBV5-5 and TRBJ2-2; 11 positions agree with TRBD1. The junction had 6 bases not matched to a gene; V was cut back by 3 bases and J by 5 bases. The length of the CDR3 is 16 residues. CDR1 and CDR2 from the germline V gene are SGHKS and YYEKEE (reference sequence). CDR3 nucleotide sequence: TGTGCCAGCAGCTACAGGACAGGGGGCATGACCGGGGAGCTGTTTTTT. Translating it yields CASSYRTGGMTGELFF.

This clonotype has a handful of counts. As DNA, the CDR3 is TGTGCCAGCAGCTTACAGGCCGGGCGGGGGGGCTCAGATACGCAGTATTTT. Translated: CASSLQAGRGGSDTQYF. The chain couples TRBV7-2 to TRBJ2-3; 9 bases match TRBD2. The V gene's germline CDR1 is SGHTA and CDR2 FQGNSA. Losses at the gene ends were 2 bases for V and 4 bases for J; bases not matched to a gene: 10. CDR3 size: 17 residues.

This clonotype was detected a few times. The genes are TRBV7-9 and TRBJ1-1; D possibly corresponds to TRBD1 (6 bases). CDR3 length: 15 residues. V lost 6 bases to trimming and J lost 3 bases, with 17 bases between them. CDR1 is SEHNR and CDR2 is FQNEAQ in the germline V gene (reference sequence). This CDR3 is CASRPDQGQHTEAFF. The CDR3, as DNA: TGTGCCAGCAGACCCGATCAGGGGCAACACACTGAAGCTTTCTTT.

Ten or more counts support this clonotype. The rearrangement joins TRBV20-1 to TRBJ2-3; possible D gene TRBD2, 6 bases. Trimming cost V 4 bases and J 6 bases, with 20 bases left between them. The germline CDR1 and CDR2 sequences are DFQATT and SNEGSKA (reference sequence). The CDR3 contains 15 residues. Here the CDR3 reads CSANRDWPTGDTQYF. CDR3 DNA: TGCAGTGCTAACCGGGACTGGCCGACCGGGGATACGCAGTATTTT.

This clonotype turned up a few times. The chain couples TRBV28 to TRBJ2-7; D uncertain. The CDR3 sequence is 12 residues long. CDR1 and CDR2 from the germline V gene are MDHEN and SYDVKM. Between the trimmed V and J ends, which lost 2 bases and 6 bases, there was a span of 8 bases. CDR3 loop: CASSLTLIEQYF. The CDR3 DNA reads TGTGCCAGCAGTTTAACCCTCATCGAGCAGTACTTC.

This clonotype came up a few times. The rearrangement uses TRBV28 and TRBJ2-4, with 7 bases matching TRBD2. With V trimmed by 1 base and J by 0 bases, 9 bases remained unmatched. Germline-derived CDR1 and CDR2 are MDHEN and SYDVKM. The CDR3 is 18 amino acids. In nucleotides, the CDR3 is TGTGCCAGCAGTTTATTAGGGGCGGGAGTAGGAGCCAAAAACATTCAGTACTTC. It yields the protein CASSLLGAGVGAKNIQYF.

In its sample, this clonotype was seen a few times. The rearrangement uses TRBV15 and TRBJ2-1; 7 bases line up with TRBD2. The V gene's germline CDR1 is LNHNV and CDR2 YYDKDF (reference sequence). With V trimmed by 0 bases and J by 8 bases, 1 base remained unmatched. This CDR3 comprises 13 residues. The CDR3 DNA follows: TGTGCCACCAGCAGAGAGGGGGGGTATGAGCAGTTCTTC. Amino acid sequence: CATSREGGYEQFF.

At least ten counts were recorded for this clonotype. This chain links TRBV5-1 with TRBJ1-4, with D uncertain. There are 14 residues in the CDR3. The germline CDR1 and CDR2 sequences are SGHRS and YFSETQ. V dropped 0 bases and J dropped 7 bases, with 10 bases sitting between them. CDR3 region: CASSLDNPREKLFF. The CDR3 DNA reads TGCGCCAGCAGCTTGGATAACCCGCGTGAAAAACTGTTTTTT. Supplemented by reference TRBV5-1 and TRBJ1-4, the full variable domain reads KAGVTQTPRYLIKTRGQQVTLSCSPISGHRSVSWYQQTPGQGLQFLFEYFSETQRNKGNFPGRFSGRQFSNSRSEMNVSTLELGDSALYLCASSLDNPREKLFFGSGTQLSVL.

V usage is TRBV5-8 and J usage is TRBJ2-1; D tentatively fits TRBD1 or TRBD2 (6 bases each). The CDR3 consists of 16 residues. The V and J ends lost 0 bases and 8 bases respectively, with 18 bases between them. Germline V gene sequence: CDR1 SGHTS, CDR2 YDEGEE. DNA for the CDR3: TGTGCCAGCAGCTTGGCCGTTCGTACCGGGGGCCATGAGCAGTTCTTC. The encoded protein is CASSLAVRTGGHEQFF.

The chain uses TRBV3-1 and TRBJ2-7, with TRBD2 matching 7 bases. Germline V gene sequence: CDR1 LGHDT, CDR2 YNNKEL (reference sequence). CDR3 size: 14 residues. With 3 bases clipped from V and 6 bases from J, the junction kept 8 bases outside the gene matches. The CDR3 loop is CASSHVAREGEQYF. In DNA, the CDR3 is TGTGCCAGCAGCCATGTCGCCAGGGAGGGCGAGCAGTACTTC.

There are a few counts of this clonotype. The J gene is TRBJ2-4, the V gene TRBV10-2, with D possibly being TRBD1 or TRBD2 (6 bases each). CDR1 is WSHSY and CDR2 is SAAADI in the germline V gene. V was shortened by 4 bases and J by 6 bases, with 13 bases between the two germline ends. The CDR3 runs to 14 residues. The CDR3 bases are TGCGCCAGCAGTGGGGGGGCGGTAAGAAACATTCAGTACTTC. Translating gives CASSGGAVRNIQYF.

This clonotype was recorded a few times. V gene TRBV15 combines with J gene TRBJ2-2, with a weak D call TRBD1 (5 bases). Per the germline V gene, CDR1 is LNHNV and CDR2 is YYDKDF (reference sequence). The V and J ends lost 1 base and 3 bases respectively, with 21 bases between them. This CDR3 region has 19 residues. CDR3 nucleotide sequence: TGTGCCACCAGCAGAGTTGTACCAGGGTTCCGTACTTACACCGGGGAGCTGTTTTTT. Encoded protein: CATSRVVPGFRTYTGELFF.